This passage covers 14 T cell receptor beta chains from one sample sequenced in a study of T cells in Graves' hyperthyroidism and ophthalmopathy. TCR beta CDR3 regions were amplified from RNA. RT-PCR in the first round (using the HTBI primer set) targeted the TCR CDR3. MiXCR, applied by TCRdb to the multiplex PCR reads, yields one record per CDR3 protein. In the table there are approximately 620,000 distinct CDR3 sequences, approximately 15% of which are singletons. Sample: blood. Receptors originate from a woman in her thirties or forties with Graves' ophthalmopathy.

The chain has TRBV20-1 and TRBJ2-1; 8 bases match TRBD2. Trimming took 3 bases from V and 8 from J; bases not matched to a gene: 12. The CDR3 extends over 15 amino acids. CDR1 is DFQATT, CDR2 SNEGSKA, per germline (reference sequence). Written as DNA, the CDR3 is TGCAGTGCTAGTCACCGAAGCGGGAGATTCTATGAGCAGTTCTTC. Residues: CSASHRSGRFYEQFF.

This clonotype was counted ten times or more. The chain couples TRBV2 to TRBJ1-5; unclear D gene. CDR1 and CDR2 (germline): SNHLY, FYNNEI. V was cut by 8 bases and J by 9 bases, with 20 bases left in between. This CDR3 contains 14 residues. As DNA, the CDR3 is TGTGCCAGCCAGCGGGAGCAGTCTATAGGGCCCCAGCATTTT. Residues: CASQREQSIGPQHF.

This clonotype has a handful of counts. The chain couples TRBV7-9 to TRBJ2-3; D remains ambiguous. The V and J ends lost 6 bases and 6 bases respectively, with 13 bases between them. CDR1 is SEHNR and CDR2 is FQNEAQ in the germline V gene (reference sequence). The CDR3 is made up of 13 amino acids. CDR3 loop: CASRPRWRDTQYF. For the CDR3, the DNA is TGTGCCAGCAGGCCCCGGTGGCGGGATACGCAGTATTTT.

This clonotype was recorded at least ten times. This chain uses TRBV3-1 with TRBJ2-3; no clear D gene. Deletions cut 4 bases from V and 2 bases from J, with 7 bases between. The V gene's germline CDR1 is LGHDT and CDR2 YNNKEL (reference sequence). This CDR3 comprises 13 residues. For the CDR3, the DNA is TGTGCCAGCAGCCGAGTGGACACAGATACGCAGTATTTT. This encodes CASSRVDTDTQYF.

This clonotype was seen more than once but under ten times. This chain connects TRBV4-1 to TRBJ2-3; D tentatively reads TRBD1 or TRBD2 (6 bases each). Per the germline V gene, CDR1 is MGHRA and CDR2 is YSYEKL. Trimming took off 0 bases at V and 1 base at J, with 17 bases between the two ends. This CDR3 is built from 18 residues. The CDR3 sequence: CASSQDRGGRLGTDTQYF. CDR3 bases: TGCGCCAGCAGCCAAGATCGTGGGGGGCGCCTGGGCACAGATACGCAGTATTTT.

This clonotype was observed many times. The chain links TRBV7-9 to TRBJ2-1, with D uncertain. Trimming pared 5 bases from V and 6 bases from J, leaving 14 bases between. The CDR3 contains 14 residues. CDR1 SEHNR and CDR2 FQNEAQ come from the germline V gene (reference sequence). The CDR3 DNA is TGTGCCAGCAGCCGGACGGCCAGTTCCAATGAGCAGTTCTTC. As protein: CASSRTASSNEQFF.

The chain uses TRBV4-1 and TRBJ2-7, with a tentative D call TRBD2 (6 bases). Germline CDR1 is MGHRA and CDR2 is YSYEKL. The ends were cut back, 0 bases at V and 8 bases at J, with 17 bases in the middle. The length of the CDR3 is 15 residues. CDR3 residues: CASSQDFGGGTQQYF. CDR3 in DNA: TGCGCCAGCAGCCAAGATTTTGGGGGAGGAACCCAGCAGTACTTC.

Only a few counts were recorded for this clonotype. The CDR3 loop reads CASSFLSGEQFF. CDR3 in DNA: TGTGCCAGCAGCTTCCTGAGTGGGGAGCAGTTCTTC. V is TRBV7-3 and J is TRBJ2-1; D not resolved. Deletions cut 3 bases from V and 10 bases from J, with 10 bases between. The germline gives CDR1 SGHTA, CDR2 FQGTGA. This CDR3 contains 12 residues.

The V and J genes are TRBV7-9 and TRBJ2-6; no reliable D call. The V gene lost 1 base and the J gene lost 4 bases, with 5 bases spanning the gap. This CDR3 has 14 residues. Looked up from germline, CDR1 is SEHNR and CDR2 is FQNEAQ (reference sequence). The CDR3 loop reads CASSLVVGANVLTF. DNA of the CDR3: TGTGCCAGCAGCTTAGTAGTGGGGGCCAACGTCCTGACTTTC. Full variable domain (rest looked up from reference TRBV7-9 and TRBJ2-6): DTGVSQNPRHKITKRGQNVTFRCDPISEHNRLYWYRQTLGQGPEFLTYFQNEAQLEKSRLLSDRFSAERPKGSFSTLEIQRTEQGDSAMYLCASSLVVGANVLTFGAGSRLTVL.

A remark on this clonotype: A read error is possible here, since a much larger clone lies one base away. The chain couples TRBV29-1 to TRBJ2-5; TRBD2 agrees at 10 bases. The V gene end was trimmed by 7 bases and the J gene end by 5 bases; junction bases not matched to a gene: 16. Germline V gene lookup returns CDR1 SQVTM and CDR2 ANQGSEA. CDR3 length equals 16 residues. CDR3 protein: CSAEDRLAGVTETQYF. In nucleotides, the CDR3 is TGCAGCGCTGAGGACAGACTAGCGGGTGTTACTGAGACCCAGTACTTC.

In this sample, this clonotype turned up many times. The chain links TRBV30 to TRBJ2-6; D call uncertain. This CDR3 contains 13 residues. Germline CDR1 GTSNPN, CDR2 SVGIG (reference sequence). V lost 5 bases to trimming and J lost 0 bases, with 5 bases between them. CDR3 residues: CAWRNSGANVLTF. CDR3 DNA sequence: TGTGCCTGGCGTAACTCTGGGGCCAACGTCCTGACTTTC.

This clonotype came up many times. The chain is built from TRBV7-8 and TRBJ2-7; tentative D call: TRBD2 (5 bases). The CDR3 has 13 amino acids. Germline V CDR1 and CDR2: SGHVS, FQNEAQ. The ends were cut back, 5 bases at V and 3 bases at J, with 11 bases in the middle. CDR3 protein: CASSQHRDYEQYF. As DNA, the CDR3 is TGTGCCAGCAGCCAACACCGGGACTACGAGCAGTACTTC.

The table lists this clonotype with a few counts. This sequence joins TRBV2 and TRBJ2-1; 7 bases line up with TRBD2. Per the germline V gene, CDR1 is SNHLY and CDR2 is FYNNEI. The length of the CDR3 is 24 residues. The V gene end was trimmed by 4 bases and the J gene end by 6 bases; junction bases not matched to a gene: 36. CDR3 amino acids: CASSVQPPGWGEGGVKRNFNEQFF. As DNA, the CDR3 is TGTGCCAGCAGTGTCCAACCACCAGGGTGGGGGGAGGGTGGGGTCAAGCGCAACTTCAATGAGCAGTTCTTC.

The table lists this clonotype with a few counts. CDR3: CASSASGSRGEQFF. The CDR3 DNA reads as TGTGCCAGCAGCGCTAGCGGGAGTCGTGGTGAGCAGTTCTTC. The J gene is TRBJ2-1, the V gene TRBV28; 10 nucleotides agree with TRBD2. Germline V gene sequence: CDR1 MDHEN, CDR2 SYDVKM. This CDR3 has 14 residues. The V segment lost 6 bases and the J segment 9 bases; nucleotides outside the gene matches: 8.